This TCR beta chain was recorded in a study of T cell responses to AZD1222 COVID-19 vaccine. The germline gives CDR1 MDHEN, CDR2 SYDVKM. The CDR3 length is 13 residues. The germline V and J ends were trimmed by 3 bases and 10 bases, with 13 bases remaining between them. Study-level results: CD4 TCRs covered the whole spike, strongest at regions 160-218 and 743-854.

Notes on this clone: The antigen is not known.

Clones were sequenced by immunoSEQ multiplex PCR, and TCRdb holds only the in-frame ones, with some missing. The sample consists of fewer than 30,000 clones, approximately 86% of them appearing once. The receptor was isolated from an adult who received the AZD1222 COVID-19 vaccine. The chain employs TRBV28 and TRBJ2-1; the D call may be TRBD1 or TRBD2 (6 bases each). The material sequenced was peripheral blood, taken 28 days after the second AZD1222 dose. The CDR3: CASSFFGGREQFF. The CDR3 DNA reads as TGTGCCAGCAGTTTTTTCGGGGGCCGGGAGCAGTTCTTC.